A single sample is the source of the 29 T cell receptor beta chains below, sequenced in a study of tumor-infiltrating lymphocytes in primary liver carcinoma (dated by TCRdb to 2017 to 2019). Total RNA and DNA were co-extracted without cell sorting from approximately 22-30 mg of bulk tissue using the AllPrep DNA/RNA mini kit. Sequencing instrument: Illumina HiSeq 2500. Using a constant-region primer and ProtoScript II reverse transcriptase, TCRbeta-specific cDNA was reverse-transcribed from 500 to 650 ng total RNA. Construction of the TCRbeta libraries relied on three nested rounds of multiplex PCR, following a slightly modified ARM-PCR procedure. The first two PCR rounds used multiplex TRBV1-TRBV30 forward primers with a Cbeta reverse primer, each for about 10 cycles. The public reads were run again by TCRdb, first through fastp at Q25 and then through MiXCR, and only productive beta chains were kept. Every distinct CDR3 protein forms one entry, paired with its most common genes and DNA. This sample holds roughly 20,000 distinct CDR3 sequences; roughly three quarters were observed only once. The leading ten clones occupy 30% to 45% of the sample.

The specimen was liver tumor tissue from sampling region 4. Per the publication, the cell subset or site label means: tumor region T4, right-lateral pole. Receptors originate from a woman aged 25 to 39 with primary liver carcinoma and hepatitis B virus infection.

A word on this clonotype: A junction end diverges from the germline sequence, so it may reflect a read error. The gene calls are TRBV13 and TRBJ2-5; D possibly matches TRBD1 or TRBD2 (5 bases each). Germline CDR1 reads PRHDT; CDR2 reads FYEKMQ (reference sequence). The CDR3 loop spans 15 amino acids. The CDR3 region is CANSLTGTNQEAQYF. The CDR3 bases are TGTGCCAACAGCCTGACTGGGACCAACCAAGAGGCCCAGTACTTC.

In regard to this clonotype: At one boundary the junction diverges from the germline segment, which might be a read error. The rearrangement links TRBV4-2 to TRBJ1-4; D not resolved. Looked up from germline, CDR1 is LGHNA and CDR2 is YNFKEQ. CDR3 length: 12 residues. CDR3 in amino acids: CVSSQGREKLFF. DNA for the CDR3: TGTGTCAGCAGTCAAGGTAGGGAAAAACTGTTTTTT.

This clonotype has at least ten counts. CDR3: CASSLVLAGRRETQYF. The CDR3 DNA follows: TGTGCCAGCAGCTTAGTATTGGCGGGACGGAGGGAGACCCAGTACTTC. The chain links TRBV11-2 to TRBJ2-5; D is perhaps TRBD2 (6 bases). CDR1 is SGHAT and CDR2 is FQNNGV in the germline V gene. CDR3 length: 16 amino acids. V was pared by 1 base and J by 5 bases, with 17 bases between.

A remark on this clonotype: Here the CDR3 omits its conserved ending phenylalanine or tryptophan, so a read error is the likely source. The chain couples TRBV4-1 to TRBJ2-2; D gene ambiguous. Germline CDR1 is MGHRA and CDR2 is YSYEKL. The CDR3 consists of 18 residues. The CDR3 bases are TGCGCCAGCAGCCTGACCAAGGAATGGACGTCAAACACCGGGCAGCTGTTTTCT. It encodes CASSLTKEWTSNTGQLFS.

Turning to this clonotype: One junction end disagrees with the germline gene, perhaps due to a read error. The chain recombines TRBV11-2 with TRBJ2-3; D perhaps matches TRBD1 (6 bases). Germline CDR1 SGHAT, CDR2 FQNNGV. CDR3 length: 17 residues. CDR3 region: CASSLGGHGFFKDTQYF. The CDR3 nucleotides read TGTGCCAGTAGCTTAGGGGGACACGGATTTTTCAAAGATACGCAGTATTTC. The variable domain in full, with the rest retrieved from reference TRBV11-2 and TRBJ2-3, is EAGVAQSPRYKIIEKRQSVAFWCNPISGHATLYWYQQILGQGPKLLIQFQNNGVVDDSQLPKDRFSAERLKGVDSTLKIQPAKLEDSAVYLCASSLGGHGFFKDTQYFGPGTRLTVL.

To note about this clonotype: The conserved closing phenylalanine or tryptophan is absent in this CDR3, likely reflecting a read error. This chain uses TRBV11-2 with TRBJ2-1, with D tentatively TRBD1 or TRBD2 (5 bases each). The germline V gene has CDR1 SGHAT and CDR2 FQNNGV. The CDR3 runs to 14 residues. V lost 6 bases and J lost 7, with 16 bases in between. CDR3 DNA: TGTGCCAGCAGTCTCTGGGGGACGTGGAATGAGCAGTTCATC. Its translation is CASSLWGTWNEQFI.

The genes are TRBV7-9 and TRBJ2-3; the match to TRBD2 covers 10 bases. V shed 3 bases and J 2 bases; nucleotides not matched to a gene: 8. The CDR3 covers 17 residues. Germline CDR1 SEHNR, CDR2 FQNEAQ (reference sequence). CDR3 amino acids: CASSLHQAGGITDTQYF. DNA of the CDR3: TGTGCCAGCAGCTTGCATCAAGCGGGAGGGATCACAGATACGCAGTATTTT.

Concerning this clonotype itself: The junction and the germline gene differ at one end; a read error may be behind it. This chain joins TRBV4-1 and TRBJ2-2; no clear D gene. The germline CDR1 and CDR2 sequences are MGHRA and YSYEKL. This CDR3 is 18 amino acids long. CDR3 protein: CAISPTKKWTSNTWELFF. DNA of the CDR3: TGCGCCATCAGCCCGACCAAGAAATGGACGTCGAACACCTGGGAGCTGTTTTTT.

To note about this clonotype: Given the absence of the conserved phenylalanine or tryptophan at the CDR3 end, a read error is likely. This chain uses TRBV11-2 with TRBJ2-3; tentatively, D is TRBD2 (5 bases). CDR1 is SGHAT, CDR2 FQNNGV, per germline. The CDR3 runs to 16 residues. CDR3 sequence: CASSPRETSSTYTQYY. The DNA for the CDR3 is TGTGCAAGCAGCCCGAGGGAGACGTCGAGCACATATACGCAGTATTAT.

In this sample, this clonotype turned up many times. The chain carries TRBV5-1 and TRBJ2-1; D is possibly TRBD2 (5 bases). V lost 10 bases and J lost 1, with 21 bases in between. In germline, CDR1 is SGHRS, CDR2 YFSETQ. This CDR3 is built from 16 residues. The CDR3 loop is CAGTPPPDYSYNEQFF. The DNA of the CDR3 is TGCGCCGGCACCCCGCCCCCAGACTATTCCTACAATGAGCAGTTCTTC.

This clonotype was detected only once. The CDR3 end shows no conserved phenylalanine or tryptophan, and so a read error is likely. The chain links TRBV4-2 to TRBJ1-4, with D uncertain. Germline V CDR1 and CDR2: LGHNA, YNFKEQ. There are 12 residues in the CDR3. CDR3 residues: CTSSQDREKLFS. CDR3 nucleotides: TGTACAAGCAGCCAAGATAGGGAAAAACTGTTTTCT.

The chain is built from TRBV6-5 and TRBJ2-1, with D possibly matching TRBD2 (6 bases). Trimming took off 8 bases at V and 7 bases at J, with 18 bases between the two ends. This CDR3 contains 14 residues. The V gene's germline CDR1 is MNHEY and CDR2 SVGAGI. The CDR3 region has the DNA TGTGCCAGCCCCCGCGGGACCGGGTATAATGAGCAGTTCTTC. It specifies CASPRGTGYNEQFF.

To note about this clonotype: The DNA is omitted, as the CDR3 cannot be located on it reliably, and the CDR3 follows TCRdb's listing. The rearrangement joins TRBV6-6 to TRBJ2-3; TRBD2 is the table's D call and was not checked against the DNA. The CDR3 is 17 amino acids in total, end residues counted. The germline V gene encodes CDR1 MNHNY and CDR2 SVGAGI (reference sequence). CDR3 residues: CASSYSFGSGSTDTQQF.

Concerning this clonotype itself: The junction differs from germline at one of its ends, possibly a read error. The rearrangement links TRBV6-5 to TRBJ1-6; a possible D gene is TRBD1 (5 bases). The CDR3 covers 15 residues. Germline values: CDR1 MNHEY, CDR2 SVGAGI. CDR3 nucleotide sequence: TGTACCAGCAGGGAAGGGAGTGCCCCCCTTTCACCCCCCCACTTT. It encodes CTSREGSAPLSPPHF.

As concerns this clonotype: One junction end does not reproduce the germline sequence, and a read error may be involved. The chain recombines TRBV11-2 with TRBJ2-1; 7 bases are shared with TRBD2. CDR1 is SGHAT and CDR2 is FQNNGV in the germline V gene. This CDR3 region has 14 residues. This chain's CDR3 is CASSLGGMWNELSF. CDR3 in DNA: TGTGCCAGCAGCCTCGGGGGGATGTGGAATGAGCTGTCCTTC.

Concerning this clonotype: It is likely a read error, because the conserved phenylalanine at the end of the CDR3 is missing. The chain is built from TRBV4-3 and TRBJ2-7; the match to TRBD2 covers 7 bases. Germline loops: CDR1 LGHNA, CDR2 YSLEER. This CDR3 has 18 amino acids. The chain's CDR3 is CASSQAVTGGHISYGQYS. In nucleotides, the CDR3 is TGCGCCAGTAGCCAAGCTGTGACGGGGGGTCACATTAGCTACGGGCAGTACTCC.

The chain recombines TRBV6-5 with TRBJ2-3; D is unresolved. CDR1 is MNHEY, CDR2 SVGAGI, per germline. This CDR3 is 11 amino acids long. With 7 bases removed from V and 5 bases from J, the gap between germline ends came to 7 bases. In nucleotides, the CDR3 is TGTGCCAGCACCTCGGGAGATACGCAGTATTTT. This gives the protein CASTSGDTQYF.

With respect to this clonotype: The CDR3 end shows no conserved phenylalanine or tryptophan, and so a read error is likely. The V gene is TRBV11-3, the J gene TRBJ2-1, with TRBD2 matching over 14 bases. Germline V gene lookup returns CDR1 SGHNT and CDR2 YENEEA. This CDR3 contains 14 residues. Here the CDR3 DNA reads TGCGCCAACAGCCGACTAGCGGGGGGGTATGAGCAGTTCTCC. It translates to CANSRLAGGYEQFS.

About this clonotype itself: The junction and the germline gene differ at one end; a read error may be behind it. V usage is TRBV28 and J usage is TRBJ2-2; 8 nucleotides line up with TRBD2. Germline CDR1 MDHEN, CDR2 SYDVKM. The CDR3 is made up of 13 amino acids. Written as DNA, the CDR3 is TGTGTCCGCAGTTTGAGCGGGAGCGGGGACCTGTTTTTT. Its protein product is CVRSLSGSGDLFF.

On this clonotype itself: A read error may explain this, as a much larger clone is one base away. V usage is TRBV5-1 and J usage is TRBJ2-1; D ambiguous. The CDR3 spans 11 residues. Per the germline V gene, CDR1 is SGHRS and CDR2 is YFSETQ. The CDR3: CASSLSGELFF. The CDR3 nucleotides are TGCGCCAGCAGCTTATCGGGTGAGCTGTTCTTC.

In its sample, this clonotype was seen once. The chain is built from TRBV7-8 and TRBJ2-1, with TRBD1 matching over 8 bases. After removal of 5 bases from V and 4 bases from J, the junction contained 10 bases not matched to a gene. The CDR3 contains 16 residues. Germline V lookup: CDR1 SGHVS, CDR2 FQNEAQ. This chain's CDR3 is CASSPFGTGDYNEQFF. The CDR3 DNA reads TGTGCCAGCAGCCCCTTCGGGACAGGTGATTACAATGAGCAGTTCTTC.

As regards this clonotype: Sequence at one end of the junction differs from germline and may be a read error. The DNA of the CDR3 is TGTGGCGTTATCCATTGGGGTGGCGGCTACACCTTC. Translation gives CGVIHWGGGYTF. V usage is TRBV29-1 and J usage is TRBJ1-2; D unclear. The germline CDR1 and CDR2 sequences are SQVTM and ANQGSEA. The CDR3 contains 12 residues.

As regards this clonotype: The CDR3 carries no conserved terminal phenylalanine or tryptophan, so it likely arises from a read error. V is TRBV10-3 and J is TRBJ2-1; unclear D gene. This CDR3 is 14 amino acids long. CDR1 is ENHRY, CDR2 SYGVKD, per germline. V was trimmed by 5 bases and J by 7 bases, leaving 15 bases between them. CDR3 sequence reads: CAISPTATRNEQFV. The CDR3 region has the DNA TGTGCCATCAGTCCCACGGCGACCCGGAATGAGCAGTTCGTA.

This clonotype showed up just once. Lacking the conserved final phenylalanine or tryptophan, this CDR3 likely reflects a read error. The chain employs TRBV6-6 and TRBJ2-4; D perhaps matches TRBD2 (6 bases). Germline V lookup: CDR1 MNHNY, CDR2 SVGAGI (reference sequence). V was shortened by 5 bases and J by 2 bases, with 10 bases between the two germline ends. The CDR3 sequence is 14 residues long. CDR3 in amino acids: CASSARGTKNIQYL. The CDR3, as DNA: TGTGCCAGCAGTGCTCGGGGGACCAAAAACATTCAGTACCTC.

Notes on this clonotype: At one boundary the junction diverges from the germline segment, which might be a read error. This chain links TRBV2 with TRBJ2-1, with a weak D call TRBD1 (5 bases). Germline V lookup: CDR1 SNHLY, CDR2 FYNNEI. This CDR3 comprises 12 residues. CDR3: CANSAGYNKQFF. The DNA for the CDR3 is TGTGCCAACAGTGCAGGGTACAATAAGCAGTTCTTC.

The chain combines TRBV11-2 with TRBJ2-2; D is unclear. This CDR3 is 15 amino acids long. Deletions cut 5 bases from V and 5 bases from J, with 15 bases between. Germline V gene sequence: CDR1 SGHAT, CDR2 FQNNGV. CDR3 loop: CASSPPQGPTGELFF. In DNA form, the CDR3 reads TGTGCCAGCAGCCCTCCGCAAGGACCGACCGGGGAGCTGTTTTTT.

The rearrangement links TRBV11-3 to TRBJ2-7; 7 bases are a match to TRBD1. J lost 13 bases, V lost 5 bases, and 23 bases had no gene match. CDR3 length equals 16 residues. Germline loops: CDR1 SGHNT, CDR2 YENEEA. CDR3 sequence: CASSRRDRDYSYERYF. In DNA form, the CDR3 reads TGTGCCAGCAGCCGCCGGGACAGAGATTACTCCTACGAGCGATACTTC. Using reference TRBV11-3 and TRBJ2-7 for the parts outside the CDR3, the full variable domain is EAGVVQSPRYKIIEKKQPVAFWCNPISGHNTLYWYLQNLGQGPELLIRYENEEAVDDSQLPKDRFSAERLKGVDSTLKIQPAELGDSAVYLCASSRRDRDYSYERYFGPGTRLTVT.

DNA for the CDR3: TGTGCTAGTGGATCGTCACTAGCGGGAGCCAATGAGCAGTTCTTC. Translation gives CASGSSLAGANEQFF. This chain connects TRBV12-5 to TRBJ2-1; 11 bases map to TRBD2. Germline assignment: CDR1 LGHNT and CDR2 FRNRAP. V lost 6 bases, J lost 6 bases, and 7 bases stayed unmatched. This CDR3 is built from 15 residues. Based on the CDR3 plus reference TRBV12-5 and TRBJ2-1, the full variable domain is DARVTQTPRHKVTEMGQEVTMRCQPILGHNTVFWYRQTMMQGLELLAYFRNRAPLDDSGMPKDRFSAEMPDATLATLKIQPSEPRDSAVYFCASGSSLAGANEQFFGPGTRLTVL.

A word on this clonotype: Relative to the germline gene, one junction end is altered; a read error may explain this. The V gene is TRBV5-6, the J gene TRBJ1-1; weak D call: TRBD1 (5 bases). The V gene's germline CDR1 is SGHDT and CDR2 YYEEEE. The CDR3 sequence is 15 residues long. The CDR3 region has the DNA TGTGTCAGCAGCTTGGTGGGGGAAGTGAGCACTGAACCTTTCTTC. Protein sequence: CVSSLVGEVSTEPFF.